This TCR beta chain was recovered during a study of blood T cell repertoires in COVID-19. Study-level background: COVID-19 samples collected from the United States, Italy and Spain covered acute and convalescent phases. T cells, B-cell-depleted T cells, or PBMCs supplied cDNA or gDNA.

V was shortened by 6 bases and J by 1 base, with 12 bases between the two germline ends. Per the germline V gene, CDR1 is LNHDA and CDR2 is SQIVND (reference sequence). The CDR3 loop spans 14 amino acids. Authors' processing steps: It was from reference gene primer amplification that nucleated cell counts were estimated. Here immunoSEQ multiplex PCR was the method, and the copy in TCRdb shows in-frame clones only, minus some. V and J calls and clone size are as listed in that table; D and trimming were resolved from the DNA. Here the sample spans fewer than 80,000 clones, roughly 90% being singletons. Seattle's enrolled individuals joined amid active infection and were then monitored longitudinally.

The TCR was taken from a man of 80 years or more with COVID-19, enrolled during active disease. V usage is TRBV19 and J usage is TRBJ2-5, with TRBD2 as a possible D gene (6 bases). The sequencing sample was made of peripheral blood. The chain's CDR3 is CASSLTRAQETQYF. The CDR3 DNA reads TGTGCCAGTAGCCTGACTAGAGCCCAAGAGACCCAGTACTTC. Full variable domain (outside the CDR3, taken from reference TRBV19 and TRBJ2-5): DGGITQSPKYLFRKEGQNVTLSCEQNLNHDAMYWYRQDPGQGLRLIYYSQIVNDFQKGDIAEGYSVSREKKESFPLTVTSAQKNPTAFYLCASSLTRAQETQYFGPGTRLLVL.